The rows below give T cell receptor beta chains drawn from one sample of a study of vaccination effects on CD4 cells after COVID-19. Produced via immunoSEQ multiplex PCR; TCRdb's table is partial and in-frame only. The table includes around 50,000 clones, about four fifths detected once. Their cognate antigens are unknown. The sequenced sample was CD4+ T cells from PBMCs cultured without peptide, obtained after COVID-19 vaccination. These receptors all stem from a human donor who had a prior SARS-CoV-2 infection. Both conserved end residues are part of each CDR3. Fields, in order: V gene, CDR3 length, D gene, clone size, J gene, CDR3 DNA, CDR3 protein. D genes are given only for firm matches. A row's size may be missing; if present it is once, few, many or a size class.

v_call: TRBV5-5; cdr3_length: 18; d_call: NA; clone_size: NA; j_call: TRBJ2-4; cdr3_nt: TGTGCCAGCAGCTTGGCGGGGATTCTGAGTCTAGCTAAAAACATTCAGTACTTC; cdr3_aa: CASSLAGILSLAKNIQYF
v_call: TRBV7-6; cdr3_length: 18; d_call: NA; clone_size: NA; j_call: TRBJ2-6; cdr3_nt: TGTGCCAGCAGCTCCCGAAAAAGGACAGTCTCTGGGGCCAACGTCCTGACTTTC; cdr3_aa: CASSSRKRTVSGANVLTF
v_call: TRBV4-1; cdr3_length: 14; d_call: NA; clone_size: few; j_call: TRBJ2-7; cdr3_nt: TGCGCCAGCAGCCAAGCTATGGGGCACTACGAGCAGTACTTC; cdr3_aa: CASSQAMGHYEQYF
v_call: TRBV7-2; cdr3_length: 14; d_call: NA; clone_size: NA; j_call: TRBJ1-1; cdr3_nt: TGTGCCAGCAGCTTAGTTTTTGTGGGCACTGAAGCTTTCTTT; cdr3_aa: CASSLVFVGTEAFF
v_call: TRBV12-3/TRBV12-4; cdr3_length: 13; d_call: NA; clone_size: NA; j_call: TRBJ1-4; cdr3_nt: TGTGCCAGCAGCAGACAAAGTAATGAAAAACTGTTTTTT; cdr3_aa: CASSRQSNEKLFF
v_call: TRBV28; cdr3_length: 15; d_call: TRBD2; clone_size: NA; j_call: TRBJ2-5; cdr3_nt: TGTGCCAGCAGTTTGGGGCGGGGGGTCCAAGACACCCAGTACTTC; cdr3_aa: CASSLGRGVQDTQYF
v_call: TRBV10-3; cdr3_length: 14; d_call: NA; clone_size: NA; j_call: TRBJ1-1; cdr3_nt: TGTGCCATCCAGGCTGGGGGGCCCGGCTCCGAAGCTTTCTTT; cdr3_aa: CAIQAGGPGSEAFF
v_call: TRBV23-1; cdr3_length: 13; d_call: NA; clone_size: NA; j_call: TRBJ1-4; cdr3_nt: TGCGCCAGCAGAGGGTATCGTGAAGGAAAACTGTTTTTT; cdr3_aa: CASRGYREGKLFF
v_call: TRBV10-3; cdr3_length: 15; d_call: NA; clone_size: NA; j_call: TRBJ2-6; cdr3_nt: TGTGCCATCAGTAGGGGAGACCCTGGGGCCAACGTCCTGACTTTC; cdr3_aa: CAISRGDPGANVLTF
v_call: TRBV9; cdr3_length: 15; d_call: NA; clone_size: once; j_call: TRBJ1-4; cdr3_nt: TGTGCCAGCAGCGAACGGACGGGACAATTTGAAAAACTGTTTTTT; cdr3_aa: CASSERTGQFEKLFF
v_call: TRBV24-1; cdr3_length: 18; d_call: TRBD2; clone_size: NA; j_call: TRBJ2-3; cdr3_nt: TGTGCCACCAGTGACCCGGGACTAGCGGGAGCCCCCACAGATACGCAGTATTTT; cdr3_aa: CATSDPGLAGAPTDTQYF
v_call: TRBV30; cdr3_length: 16; d_call: TRBD2; clone_size: NA; j_call: TRBJ2-2; cdr3_nt: TGTGCCTGGAGGGGACTAGCGGGATCGAACACCGGGGAGCTGTTTTTT; cdr3_aa: CAWRGLAGSNTGELFF
v_call: TRBV18; cdr3_length: 15; d_call: NA; clone_size: once; j_call: TRBJ2-7; cdr3_nt: TGTGCCAGCTCACTACTAGCTGTTAGCTCCTACGAGCAGTACTTC; cdr3_aa: CASSLLAVSSYEQYF
v_call: TRBV5-1; cdr3_length: 16; d_call: TRBD2; clone_size: NA; j_call: TRBJ2-3; cdr3_nt: TGCGCCAGCAGTTACCCCGGGGGCGGGGGGAGAGATACGCAGTATTTT; cdr3_aa: CASSYPGGGGRDTQYF
v_call: TRBV19; cdr3_length: 12; d_call: NA; clone_size: NA; j_call: TRBJ1-1; cdr3_nt: TGTGCCAGTAGGCGGGTGAACACTGAAGCTTTCTTT; cdr3_aa: CASRRVNTEAFF
v_call: TRBV6-7; cdr3_length: 20; d_call: TRBD2; clone_size: once; j_call: TRBJ2-1; cdr3_nt: TGTGCCAGCAGTTTCCCAGGAAAAAGGCTAGCGGGAACGGTTTACAATGAGCAGTTCTTC; cdr3_aa: CASSFPGKRLAGTVYNEQFF
v_call: TRBV29-1; cdr3_length: 12; d_call: NA; clone_size: NA; j_call: TRBJ2-5; cdr3_nt: TGCAGCGCAATAGAAGGGCAAGAGACCCAGTACTTC; cdr3_aa: CSAIEGQETQYF
v_call: TRBV11-2; cdr3_length: 18; d_call: TRBD2; clone_size: NA; j_call: TRBJ2-3; cdr3_nt: TGTGCCAGCAGCTTACAAGTTCTATCGGGAGGGATTGGAGATACGCAGTATTTT; cdr3_aa: CASSLQVLSGGIGDTQYF
v_call: TRBV19; cdr3_length: 14; d_call: NA; clone_size: NA; j_call: TRBJ2-3; cdr3_nt: TGTGCCAGTAGTACTTCGTTTACCACAGATACGCAGTATTTT; cdr3_aa: CASSTSFTTDTQYF
v_call: TRBV20-1; cdr3_length: 15; d_call: TRBD2; clone_size: NA; j_call: TRBJ2-3; cdr3_nt: TGCAGTGCTAGTGGGACTAGCGGGGGCGGTGATACGCAGTATTTT; cdr3_aa: CSASGTSGGGDTQYF
v_call: TRBV5-1; cdr3_length: 13; d_call: NA; clone_size: NA; j_call: TRBJ2-3; cdr3_nt: TGCGCCAGCAGCTTCTGGGGGAGGGATACGCAGTATTTT; cdr3_aa: CASSFWGRDTQYF
v_call: TRBV18; cdr3_length: 15; d_call: NA; clone_size: NA; j_call: TRBJ1-1; cdr3_nt: TGTGCCAGCTCACCTACGACAGGCCCGAACACTGAAGCTTTCTTT; cdr3_aa: CASSPTTGPNTEAFF
v_call: TRBV19; cdr3_length: 16; d_call: NA; clone_size: NA; j_call: TRBJ1-2; cdr3_nt: TGTGCCAGTAGTGTACAGGGAGGGGGTACAAACTATGGCTACACCTTC; cdr3_aa: CASSVQGGGTNYGYTF
v_call: TRBV3-1/TRBV3-2; cdr3_length: 15; d_call: NA; clone_size: NA; j_call: TRBJ1-2; cdr3_nt: TGTGCCAGCAGCCCCCTATCCTGGGCCGACTATGGCTACACCTTC; cdr3_aa: CASSPLSWADYGYTF
v_call: TRBV28; cdr3_length: 13; d_call: NA; clone_size: NA; j_call: TRBJ2-3; cdr3_nt: TGTGCCAGCATGCCCGGGAGCACAGATACGCAGTATTTT; cdr3_aa: CASMPGSTDTQYF
v_call: TRBV3-1/TRBV3-2; cdr3_length: 18; d_call: TRBD2; clone_size: NA; j_call: TRBJ2-3; cdr3_nt: TGTGCCAGCAGCCAAGATATCGAGCGGGGGTTGTCCCCGGATACGCAGTATTTT; cdr3_aa: CASSQDIERGLSPDTQYF
v_call: TRBV2; cdr3_length: 13; d_call: NA; clone_size: NA; j_call: TRBJ1-1; cdr3_nt: TGTGCCAGCAGTCGGGACACTAACACTGAAGCTTTCTTT; cdr3_aa: CASSRDTNTEAFF
v_call: TRBV6-2/TRBV6-3; cdr3_length: 16; d_call: TRBD1; clone_size: NA; j_call: TRBJ1-5; cdr3_nt: TGTGCCAGCAGTAAGGTGGGACAGGGAAGCAATCAGCCCCAGCATTTT; cdr3_aa: CASSKVGQGSNQPQHF
v_call: TRBV9; cdr3_length: 15; d_call: NA; clone_size: NA; j_call: TRBJ2-1; cdr3_nt: TGTGCCAGCAGCGTAGAGTGGGGCGCCGAGGGTGAGCAGTTCTTC; cdr3_aa: CASSVEWGAEGEQFF
v_call: TRBV19; cdr3_length: 14; d_call: TRBD2; clone_size: NA; j_call: TRBJ2-1; cdr3_nt: TGTGCCAGTAGTAAACTACTAGCGGCCAATGAGCAGTTCTTC; cdr3_aa: CASSKLLAANEQFF
v_call: TRBV5-4; cdr3_length: 18; d_call: TRBD2; clone_size: once; j_call: TRBJ2-1; cdr3_nt: TGTGCCAGCAGTGGGGGGAGAGGCGGGAGGGCATGGGGGAATGAGCAGTTCTTC; cdr3_aa: CASSGGRGGRAWGNEQFF
v_call: TRBV18; cdr3_length: 16; d_call: NA; clone_size: NA; j_call: TRBJ2-7; cdr3_nt: TGTGCCAGCTCACCAATGGCGGGCAGCGGCTCCTACGAGCAGTACTTC; cdr3_aa: CASSPMAGSGSYEQYF
v_call: TRBV7-2; cdr3_length: 15; d_call: NA; clone_size: NA; j_call: TRBJ1-2; cdr3_nt: TGTGCCAGCAGCTTAGCATGGGGTAATAAGGATGGCTACACCTTC; cdr3_aa: CASSLAWGNKDGYTF
v_call: TRBV21-1; cdr3_length: 16; d_call: NA; clone_size: NA; j_call: TRBJ1-5; cdr3_nt: TGTGCCAGCAGCACCTCCGGGGGGCCCGTGAATCAGCCCCAGCATTTT; cdr3_aa: CASSTSGGPVNQPQHF
v_call: TRBV27; cdr3_length: 14; d_call: TRBD1; clone_size: NA; j_call: TRBJ1-2; cdr3_nt: TGTGCCAGCAGTTTAAGACAGGGGGCCTATGGCTACACCTTC; cdr3_aa: CASSLRQGAYGYTF
v_call: TRBV5-6; cdr3_length: 15; d_call: NA; clone_size: NA; j_call: TRBJ2-4; cdr3_nt: TGTGCCAGCAGCTTGGTCGAGGGCCTTGGAAACATTCAGTACTTC; cdr3_aa: CASSLVEGLGNIQYF
v_call: TRBV30; cdr3_length: 14; d_call: NA; clone_size: once; j_call: TRBJ2-1; cdr3_nt: TGTGCCTGGTTTCCGGGGTATTCCTACAATGAGCAGTTCTTC; cdr3_aa: CAWFPGYSYNEQFF
v_call: TRBV15; cdr3_length: 16; d_call: NA; clone_size: NA; j_call: TRBJ1-4; cdr3_nt: TGTGCCACCTCCGGAGGGGGGACCCCAACTAATGAAAAACTGTTTTTT; cdr3_aa: CATSGGGTPTNEKLFF
v_call: TRBV5-1; cdr3_length: 15; d_call: NA; clone_size: NA; j_call: TRBJ2-1; cdr3_nt: TGCGCCAGCAGCCGGGGGTCTGCCCCGGGGAATGAGCAGTTCTTC; cdr3_aa: CASSRGSAPGNEQFF
v_call: TRBV18; cdr3_length: 18; d_call: TRBD1; clone_size: NA; j_call: TRBJ2-2; cdr3_nt: TGTGCCAGCTCACCACAGATCGGCGGACAGGGGGCCTCCGGGGAGCTGTTTTTT; cdr3_aa: CASSPQIGGQGASGELFF
v_call: TRBV2; cdr3_length: 14; d_call: NA; clone_size: NA; j_call: TRBJ2-5; cdr3_nt: TGTGCCAGCAGTGTCACAGCGGTCCAAGAGACCCAGTACTTC; cdr3_aa: CASSVTAVQETQYF
v_call: TRBV5-4; cdr3_length: 12; d_call: NA; clone_size: few; j_call: TRBJ1-1; cdr3_nt: TGTGCCAGCAGCTTGGAAGCCTCTGAAGCTTTCTTT; cdr3_aa: CASSLEASEAFF
v_call: TRBV2; cdr3_length: 20; d_call: NA; clone_size: NA; j_call: TRBJ1-5; cdr3_nt: TGTGCCAGCAGTGCAGGATTGGGTAGACAAGACCTAAATAGCAATCAGCCCCAGCATTTT; cdr3_aa: CASSAGLGRQDLNSNQPQHF
v_call: TRBV25-1; cdr3_length: 12; d_call: NA; clone_size: NA; j_call: TRBJ2-2; cdr3_nt: TGTGCCAGCAGACTAGACACCGGGGAGCTGTTTTTT; cdr3_aa: CASRLDTGELFF
v_call: TRBV6-5; cdr3_length: 15; d_call: NA; clone_size: NA; j_call: TRBJ1-5; cdr3_nt: TGTGCCAGCGTCGGGGAACCTTCGGGCAATCAGCCCCAGCATTTT; cdr3_aa: CASVGEPSGNQPQHF
v_call: TRBV6-5; cdr3_length: 15; d_call: NA; clone_size: NA; j_call: TRBJ2-1; cdr3_nt: TGTGCCAGCAGTTACACGGGGGTACAATACAATGAGCAGTTCTTC; cdr3_aa: CASSYTGVQYNEQFF
v_call: TRBV20-1; cdr3_length: 17; d_call: TRBD2; clone_size: NA; j_call: TRBJ2-1; cdr3_nt: TGCAGTGCTAGTAAGTGGGACTACACCAACTCCTACAATGAGCAGTTCTTC; cdr3_aa: CSASKWDYTNSYNEQFF
v_call: TRBV3-1/TRBV3-2; cdr3_length: 14; d_call: NA; clone_size: NA; j_call: TRBJ2-2; cdr3_nt: TGTGCCAGCAGCCGCACTCTAGCTGGCGGGGAGCTGTTTTTT; cdr3_aa: CASSRTLAGGELFF
v_call: TRBV7-2; cdr3_length: 17; d_call: NA; clone_size: NA; j_call: TRBJ2-7; cdr3_nt: TGTGCCAGCAGCACCCGAGGCGGCGGGGGCCTGAACTACGAGCAGTACTTC; cdr3_aa: CASSTRGGGGLNYEQYF
v_call: TRBV2; cdr3_length: 13; d_call: NA; clone_size: few; j_call: TRBJ2-1; cdr3_nt: TGTGCCAGCAGTGCTGAAACCTACAATGAGCAGTTCTTC; cdr3_aa: CASSAETYNEQFF
v_call: TRBV2; cdr3_length: 15; d_call: TRBD1; clone_size: few; j_call: TRBJ1-2; cdr3_nt: TGTGCCAGCAGCACCGATGGACAGGCAATCTATGGCTACACCTTC; cdr3_aa: CASSTDGQAIYGYTF
v_call: TRBV6-2/TRBV6-3; cdr3_length: 13; d_call: NA; clone_size: NA; j_call: TRBJ2-7; cdr3_nt: TGTGCCAGCAGTATAGGGACTTACTACGAGCAGTACTTC; cdr3_aa: CASSIGTYYEQYF
v_call: TRBV6-6; cdr3_length: 16; d_call: TRBD2; clone_size: NA; j_call: TRBJ2-3; cdr3_nt: TGTGCCAGCAGGTCGTCGCTAGCGGGAGCCACAGATACGCAGTATTTT; cdr3_aa: CASRSSLAGATDTQYF
v_call: TRBV7-2; cdr3_length: 16; d_call: TRBD2; clone_size: few; j_call: TRBJ2-5; cdr3_nt: TGTGCCAGCAGCCCTCTCTCTAGCGGCCCCCAAGAGACCCAGTACTTC; cdr3_aa: CASSPLSSGPQETQYF
v_call: TRBV7-9; cdr3_length: 13; d_call: NA; clone_size: few; j_call: TRBJ1-3; cdr3_nt: TGTGCCAGCAGCTTAGGGTTTGGAAACACCATATATTTT; cdr3_aa: CASSLGFGNTIYF
v_call: TRBV28; cdr3_length: 14; d_call: TRBD2; clone_size: NA; j_call: TRBJ2-2; cdr3_nt: TGTGCCAGCGGGACTAGCGGGTCCACCGGGGAGCTGTTTTTT; cdr3_aa: CASGTSGSTGELFF
v_call: TRBV19; cdr3_length: 16; d_call: TRBD1; clone_size: NA; j_call: TRBJ2-5; cdr3_nt: TGTGCCAGTAGTATCCCGGGGGACAGGACATCCGAGACCCAGTACTTC; cdr3_aa: CASSIPGDRTSETQYF
v_call: TRBV5-4; cdr3_length: 15; d_call: TRBD2; clone_size: once; j_call: TRBJ2-1; cdr3_nt: TGTGCCATCACCTTAGCGGGAGGGCCAGGCAATGAGCAGTTCTTC; cdr3_aa: CAITLAGGPGNEQFF
v_call: TRBV6-6; cdr3_length: 16; d_call: TRBD2; clone_size: NA; j_call: TRBJ2-5; cdr3_nt: TGTGCCAGCAATTCTCAATCGGGGGGGGGCAAAGAGACCCAGTACTTC; cdr3_aa: CASNSQSGGGKETQYF
v_call: TRBV24-1; cdr3_length: 13; d_call: NA; clone_size: NA; j_call: TRBJ2-3; cdr3_nt: TGTGCCACCAGTCGCAGGGTGCCCAATACGCAGTATTTT; cdr3_aa: CATSRRVPNTQYF